The sequence of this TCR beta chain was determined in a study of shared clonotypes between healthy human individuals. At a deep level, the assay was run. Original processing methods: Quality scores were absent from the junction-only immunoSEQ sequences, so filtering differed. Method: immunoSEQ multiplex PCR; TCRdb's copy keeps in-frame clones and lacks some. From that table come the V and J calls and clone size; the DNA was used to work out D and trimming. The data show around 430,000 clones, roughly 77% seen once. The CDR3 loop spans 15 amino acids. Germline CDR1 is LNHDA and CDR2 is SQIVND (reference sequence). The trim removed 6 bases at V and 5 bases at J, leaving 7 bases unmatched.

The sequenced material came from PBMCs. The chain links TRBV19 to TRBJ2-3; TRBD2 agrees at 11 bases. The source is a woman aged 35 to 49 in good health. Some clones in this sample may be carry-over from other donors' samples. CDR3 loop: CASSVSGRAGDTQYF. Written as DNA, the CDR3 is TGTGCCAGTAGCGTTAGCGGGAGGGCCGGAGATACGCAGTATTTT.